This T cell receptor beta chain is drawn from a study of CD8+ T cells in alopecia areata. Extraction of RNA preceded its reverse transcription into cDNA, which served as the sequencing template. Here immunoSEQ multiplex PCR was the method, and the copy in TCRdb shows in-frame clones only, minus some. The sample comprises about 190,000 clones, roughly 60% of which are singletons, and 0.85% to 1.3% rests with the top ten. Trimming cost V 3 bases and J 7 bases; bases outside gene matches: 11. Germline V gene data show CDR1 as LNHDA and CDR2 as SQIVND (reference sequence). The CDR3 loop spans 16 amino acids. Findings of the study overall: Lesional scalp displayed greater clonality than normal scalp, most notably in alopecia totalis/universalis. A large proportion of expanded lesional clones were detected persisting in scalp and blood during tofacitinib.

Notes on this clone: As yet, its antigen is unknown.

Treatment defined: oral pan-JAK inhibitor, 5-10 mg twice daily. Lesional scalp punch biopsies and peripheral blood were collected from alopecia areata patients. The chain recombines TRBV19 with TRBJ2-1; 8 bases map to TRBD1. This specimen was CD4+ T cells sorted from blood, taken at week 24, from a patient treated with tofacitinib. The clonotype was recovered from a human donor with alopecia areata. In nucleotides, the CDR3 is TGTGCCAGTAGTATCGGGTCAGGGGGCAGGCGGAATGAGCAGTTCTTC. Its translation: CASSIGSGGRRNEQFF.